The entry that follows covers one T cell receptor (beta chain) sequence. Its antigen is currently not known. There are no base qualities to consult, and no much larger clone falls within one base. Using the deep immunoSEQ assay, multiplex PCR amplified TCR CDR3 regions from genomic DNA. Extracted genomic DNA from each cell subset was spread evenly across all wells of several immunoSEQ 96-well plates, with each plate serving as a replicate. For unsorted PBMC, around 0.3 ug genomic DNA, equal to roughly 32,000 T cell genomes, was loaded into each replicate PCR. Ten immunoSEQ deep assay plates were used to sequence the unsorted PBMC genomic DNA. Purified libraries were measured with a Qubit 3.0 fluorometer, size-checked on a Bioanalyzer 2100, and measured again with the KAPA Library Quantification kit. A separate single-read 150-cycle Illumina NextSeq 550 flow cell was used to sequence each immunoSEQ 96-well plate. Per the authors' processing: Because only junctional sequences without quality scores were contained in the immunoSEQ output, filtering matching that applied to full-length reads could not be performed. Sequences were annotated with PyIR, a Python wrapper for IgBLAST v1.9, using IMGT germline references to assign V/J genes and CDR3. Any read was removed if the V/J assignment was weak (E-value above 1e-6), the CDR3 was missing, or the read contained stop codons, out-of-frame junctions, or ambiguous translated residues. A V3J clonotype was defined by an identical inferred V gene, J gene, and CDR3 amino acid sequence. Percentage overlap between repertoires was calculated by dividing the number of shared unique clonotypes by the size of the smaller repertoire. Three approaches were used to assess repertoire richness: RTK rarefaction, the Chao1 estimator, and Recon v2.1 estimates of unobserved clonotypes. TCRdb obtained this table from immuneACCESS and retained in-frame rearrangements with V and J assigned. These tables miss some clones; where compared with another copy, unresolved V genes account for less than half of the shortfall, and the remainder is unexplained. Clone size and V and J calls were adopted from that table, with D and trimming inferred from the DNA. The sample table shows approximately 500,000 clones, and roughly 78% are seen once. The leading ten clones occupy 13% of the sample.

This record comes from a study of shared clonotypes between healthy human individuals (dated by TCRdb to the early 2020s). Notes on the research overall: Three men and two women, aged 18 to 49 years, made up the cohort. To estimate repertoire size and how much clonotype sharing occurs between individuals, the study deeply sequenced the blood TCR repertoires of about five healthy adults. Between about 0.85 and 8.9 billion PBMCs per donor were obtained by leukapheresis. Libraries were prepared and TCR repertoires were sequenced by different laboratories using diverse techniques, in order to increase sequencing depth and limit assay-specific biases. The paper's findings and limits, for the study overall: Only blood was sampled, and tissue TCR repertoires likely differ from those in blood. Pairwise subsampling indicated that sequencing depth was expected to affect the degree of clonotype sharing among donors. Because the study included a small number of donors, the genetic and exposure-history diversity represented was limited.

The donors were healthy, HIV-negative adults who had no recently reported acute infections or vaccinations. Only Caucasian adults living in Nashville, Tennessee, USA were represented among the donors. In the unsorted samples, 90 million to 100 million PBMCs were counted, and genomic DNA was extracted using the QIAamp DNA Blood Mini kit. After blood collection by leukapheresis, PBMCs were isolated using Ficoll-Histopaque density gradient centrifugation and then cryopreserved in the vapor phase of liquid nitrogen. The cysteine opens and the phenylalanine closes a CDR3 of 14 amino acids. Only the CDR3 DNA stays, 42 bases, in frame from base 1. Sequences SNHLY (CDR1) and FYNNEI (CDR2) are obtained from the germline V gene. Cut back by 1 base and 7 bases, the V and J ends lie 13 bases apart.

The sequence was collected from a woman aged 40 to 50 in good health. Some clones in this sample may be carry-over from other donors' samples. Here the chain combines TRBV2 and TRBJ1-2; TRBD1 is possibly the D segment (6 matching bases). The specimen was PBMCs. The nucleotide sequence reads as follows: TGTGCCAGCAGTGAAGTTCCGGGGGGGGCTGGCTACACCTTC. This sequence encodes CASSEVPGGAGYTF.